The 9 T cell receptor beta chains given below trace back to one sample, sequenced in a study of OX40 agonist ivuxolimab in advanced cancers. Using immunoSEQ multiplex PCR, the repertoire was profiled, and TCRdb retains in-frame clones only, with some absent. The table includes roughly 70,000 clones, roughly 85% detected once. The starting material was CD4+ or CD8+ T cells sorted from blood, obtained in a trial of the OX40 agonist ivuxolimab. Source of these receptors: an adult with an advanced solid tumor such as melanoma, head and neck, liver or kidney cancer.

V usage is TRBV7-9 and J usage is TRBJ1-4; D is ambiguous. CDR3 length: 14 residues. Trimming took off 2 bases at V and 5 bases at J, with 9 bases between the two ends. Germline CDR1 reads SEHNR; CDR2 reads FQNEAQ (reference sequence). In DNA form, the CDR3 reads TGTGCCAGCAGCTTAAGGACTGAGAATGAAAAACTGTTTTTT. Its protein product is CASSLRTENEKLFF.

V and J are TRBV27 and TRBJ2-5; D perhaps matches TRBD2 (5 bases). This CDR3 spans 15 amino acids. Germline CDR1 and CDR2: MNHEY and SMNVEV (reference sequence). V shed 2 bases and J shed 3 bases, with 13 bases lying between them. CDR3 DNA sequence: TGTGCCAGCAGTTTAAATTTGGACTTCAAAGAGACCCAGTACTTC. It specifies CASSLNLDFKETQYF.

The V gene is TRBV19, the J gene TRBJ2-4, with 9 bases aligning to TRBD1. Germline CDR1 LNHDA, CDR2 SQIVND (reference sequence). J gave up 2 bases and V 1 base, and 3 bases lay outside the gene matches. The CDR3 is 16 residues long. CDR3 nucleotide sequence: TGTGCCAGTAGTATAGTGGACAGGGGTTCCAAAAACATTCAGTACTTC. It encodes CASSIVDRGSKNIQYF. Looking up the rest from reference TRBV19 and TRBJ2-4 gives the full variable domain: DGGITQSPKYLFRKEGQNVTLSCEQNLNHDAMYWYRQDPGQGLRLIYYSQIVNDFQKGDIAEGYSVSREKKESFPLTVTSAQKNPTAFYLCASSIVDRGSKNIQYFGAGTRLSVL.

The chain employs TRBV6-5 and TRBJ1-1; D gene uncertain. Per the germline V gene, CDR1 is MNHEY and CDR2 is SVGAGI. The ends were cut back, 0 bases at V and 0 bases at J, with 11 bases in the middle. The CDR3 has 16 amino acids. The CDR3 reads CASSYSYSSMNTEAFF. The CDR3 region has the DNA TGTGCCAGCAGTTACTCGTACAGTTCTATGAACACTGAAGCTTTCTTT.

The genes are TRBV29-1 and TRBJ1-2, with 7 nucleotides matching TRBD1. Germline V CDR1 and CDR2: SQVTM, ANQGSEA. The CDR3 covers 13 residues. The V gene end was trimmed by 7 bases and the J gene end by 2 bases; junction bases not matched to a gene: 7. Here the CDR3 reads CSADEQGNYGYTF. Written as DNA, the CDR3 is TGCAGCGCAGATGAACAGGGGAACTATGGCTACACCTTC.

The chain couples TRBV11-2 to TRBJ2-1; possibly TRBD2 for D (6 bases). Trimming shortened V by 1 base and J by 3 bases, and 10 bases separated the two germline ends. Germline V gene data show CDR1 as SGHAT and CDR2 as FQNNGV. CDR3 length equals 15 residues. CDR3 residues: CASSLVADLYNEQFF. The DNA for the CDR3 is TGTGCCAGCAGCTTAGTAGCGGACCTCTACAATGAGCAGTTCTTC.

The chain links TRBV28 to TRBJ2-5, with 7 bases that match TRBD2. Germline V gene lookup returns CDR1 MDHEN and CDR2 SYDVKM. The CDR3 contains 15 residues. V trimming: 8 bases; J trimming: 6 bases; junction bases outside the gene matches: 15. This CDR3 reads CASSRLALMEQTQYF. The CDR3 DNA reads TGTGCCAGCTCACGACTAGCCTTGATGGAGCAGACCCAGTACTTC.

As to this clone: An end of the junction does not agree with germline; a read error may underlie this. The chain is built from TRBV7-9 and TRBJ1-1; 8 bases fit TRBD1. CDR1 SEHNR and CDR2 FQNEAQ come from the germline V gene (reference sequence). The CDR3 runs 12 residues. Here the CDR3 DNA reads TGTGCCAGCACCTTAAGGGACAGGAAAGCTTTCTTT. It encodes CASTLRDRKAFF.

The chain recombines TRBV5-1 with TRBJ1-2; 10 bases agree with TRBD1. Germline loops: CDR1 SGHRS, CDR2 YFSETQ. V lost 2 bases, J lost 2 bases, and 9 bases stayed unmatched. The CDR3 covers 17 residues. CDR3 residues: CASSLSPSGQGNYGYTF. CDR3 DNA sequence: TGCGCCAGCAGCTTATCACCCTCGGGACAGGGGAACTATGGCTACACCTTC.